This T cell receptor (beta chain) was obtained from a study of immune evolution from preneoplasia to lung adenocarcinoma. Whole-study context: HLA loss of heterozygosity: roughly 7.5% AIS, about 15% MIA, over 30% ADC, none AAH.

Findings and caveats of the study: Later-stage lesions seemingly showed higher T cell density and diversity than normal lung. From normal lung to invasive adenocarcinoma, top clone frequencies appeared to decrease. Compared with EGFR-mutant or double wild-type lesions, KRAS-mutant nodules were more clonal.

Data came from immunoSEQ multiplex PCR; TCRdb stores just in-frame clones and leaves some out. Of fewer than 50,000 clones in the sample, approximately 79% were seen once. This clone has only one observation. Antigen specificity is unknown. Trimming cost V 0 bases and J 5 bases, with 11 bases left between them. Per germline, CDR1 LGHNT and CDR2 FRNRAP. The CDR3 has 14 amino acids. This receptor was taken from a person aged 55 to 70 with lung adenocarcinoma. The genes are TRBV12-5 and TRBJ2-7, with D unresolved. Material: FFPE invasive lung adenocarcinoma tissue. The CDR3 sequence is CASGLVQLFHEQYF. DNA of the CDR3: TGTGCTAGTGGTTTGGTACAGTTATTTCACGAGCAGTACTTC.